Each of the 30 T cell receptor beta chains below was sequenced from the same sample in a study of shared clonotypes between healthy human individuals. TCRdb's table, derived via immunoSEQ multiplex PCR, lists solely in-frame clones and lacks some. The sample shows about half a million clones, roughly 78% of them seen only once. The sample taken for sequencing was PBMCs. The source is a woman aged 40-49 years in good health. Some clones in this sample may be carry-over from other donors' samples.

The chain joins TRBV18 to TRBJ2-3; 8 bases map to TRBD2. The V and J ends lost 2 bases and 1 base, in that order; junction bases with no gene match: 8. This CDR3 contains 17 residues. Germline V CDR1 and CDR2: KGHSH, LQKENI. The CDR3, as DNA: TGTGCCAGCTCACCAAGCGGGAGTCGAATCGGCACAGATACGCAGTATTTT. Protein sequence: CASSPSGSRIGTDTQYF. Supplemented by reference TRBV18 and TRBJ2-3, the full variable domain reads NAGVMQNPRHLVRRRGQEARLRCSPMKGHSHVYWYRQLPEEGLKFMVYLQKENIIDESGMPKERFSAEFPKEGPSILRIQQVVRGDSAAYFCASSPSGSRIGTDTQYFGPGTRLTVL.

The V gene is TRBV11-2, the J gene TRBJ2-3; 7 nucleotides line up with TRBD1. V lost 5 bases to trimming and J lost 4 bases; unmatched junction nucleotides: 15. Germline V gene sequence: CDR1 SGHAT, CDR2 FQNNGV. CDR3 size: 17 residues. The CDR3 is CASSATTGSRVPDTQYF. DNA of the CDR3: TGTGCCAGCAGCGCTACGACAGGGTCGCGAGTCCCAGATACGCAGTATTTT.

The chain links TRBV28 to TRBJ1-1; no clear D. This CDR3 contains 14 residues. V lost 8 bases, J lost 3 bases, and 16 bases lay in between. Germline V gene data show CDR1 as MDHEN and CDR2 as SYDVKM. The CDR3, as DNA: TGTGCCAGCGGCCCATTGACGAAGGACACTGAAGCTTTCTTT. This codes for CASGPLTKDTEAFF.

On this clone: A much larger clone is a single base away; this may be a read error. This likely comes from a read error, as the CDR3 has no conserved phenylalanine or tryptophan at its end. V is TRBV30 and J is TRBJ1-2, with D perhaps TRBD1 (5 bases). The CDR3 length is 12 residues. Germline V lookup: CDR1 GTSNPN, CDR2 SVGIG (reference sequence). CDR3 coding DNA: TGTGCGTACCGGGACGGTAACTATGGCTACACCGTC. Encoded protein: CAYRDGNYGYTV.

This clone was observed at least ten times. J is TRBJ1-5 and V is TRBV5-5; tentative D call: TRBD1 (5 bases). In germline, CDR1 is SGHKS, CDR2 YYEKEE (reference sequence). Trimming left V 4 bases short and J 0 bases short, with 14 bases between. This CDR3 is 16 amino acids long. CDR3 sequence (DNA): TGTGCCAGCAGCGGTGGGGCAGCTAATAGCAATCAGCCCCAGCATTTT. It is translated as CASSGGAANSNQPQHF. The variable domain in full, completed from reference TRBV5-5 and TRBJ1-5, reads DAGVTQSPTHLIKTRGQQVTLRCSPISGHKSVSWYQQVLGQGPQFIFQYYEKEERGRGNFPDRFSARQFPNYSSELNVNALLLGDSALYLCASSGGAANSNQPQHFGDGTRLSIL.

This chain connects TRBV5-6 to TRBJ2-7; TRBD1 matches 7 bases. The V and J ends lost 4 bases and 7 bases, in that order; junction bases with no gene match: 8. The CDR3 is 13 residues long. Germline V gene lookup returns CDR1 SGHDT and CDR2 YYEEEE. CDR3 in DNA: TGTGCCAGCAGCATCGCCCCCAGGGGGGAGCAGTACTTC. Encoded protein: CASSIAPRGEQYF.

V gene TRBV5-1 combines with J gene TRBJ1-5; tentative D call: TRBD1 (6 bases). Germline loops: CDR1 SGHRS, CDR2 YFSETQ. This CDR3 spans 15 amino acids. V gave up 0 bases and J gave up 6 bases, with 13 bases separating them. CDR3 residues: CASSLVGGSGQPQHF. As DNA, the CDR3 is TGCGCCAGCAGCTTGGTCGGGGGCTCTGGTCAGCCCCAGCATTTT.

Remarks on this clone: Distinct nucleotide sequences in the sample also encode this CDR3. This chain links TRBV28 with TRBJ2-3, with 7 bases aligning to TRBD2. Trimming took 8 bases from V and 3 from J; bases not matched to a gene: 11. Germline lookup yields CDR1 MDHEN and CDR2 SYDVKM. This CDR3 region has 15 residues. CDR3 nucleotides: TGTGCCAGCCGACCCGGGGGGTGGAGGACAGATACGCAGTATTTT. Translated, it gives CASRPGGWRTDTQYF.

This chain uses TRBV30 with TRBJ2-7, with no clear D. Germline-derived CDR1 and CDR2 are GTSNPN and SVGIG (reference sequence). V was pared by 3 bases and J by 0 bases, with 12 bases between. The CDR3 has 14 residues. CDR3 nucleotides: TGTGCCTGGAGCGGCCAGCCGAGCTCCTACGAGCAGTACTTC. Its translation is CAWSGQPSSYEQYF.

The V call is TRBV30, the J call TRBJ1-2; D is possibly TRBD1 (5 bases). Per the germline V gene, CDR1 is GTSNPN and CDR2 is SVGIG (reference sequence). The CDR3 is 12 amino acids. V lost 6 bases, J lost 4 bases, and 12 bases lay in between. Here the CDR3 DNA reads TGTGCCTGTCAAGAGACAGTCTATGGCTACACCTTC. Translation: CACQETVYGYTF.

The genes are TRBV9 and TRBJ2-7; possibly TRBD2 for D (6 bases). There are 14 residues in the CDR3. The V end lost 4 bases, the J end lost 6 bases, and 17 bases lay between the germline ends. From germline, CDR1 is SGDLS and CDR2 YYNGEE. The CDR3 nucleotides are TGTGCCAGCAGCCCCCATGGGACTTCCGTCGAGCAGTACTTC. It codes for CASSPHGTSVEQYF.

The V gene is TRBV28, the J gene TRBJ1-5; 9 positions agree with TRBD1. From germline, CDR1 is MDHEN and CDR2 SYDVKM. The CDR3 contains 16 residues. Losses at the gene ends were 6 bases for V and 6 bases for J; bases not matched to a gene: 12. Here the CDR3 DNA reads TGTGCCAGCAGGACGACGTGGACAGGGGCGGGTCAGCCCCAGCATTTT. It encodes CASRTTWTGAGQPQHF. Variable domain in full (rest from reference TRBV28 and TRBJ1-5): DVKVTQSSRYLVKRTGEKVFLECVQDMDHENMFWYRQDPGLGLRLIYFSYDVKMKEKGDIPEGYSVSREKKERFSLILESASTNQTSMYLCASRTTWTGAGQPQHFGDGTRLSIL.

The chain employs TRBV7-8 and TRBJ2-1; D ambiguous. The germline V gene encodes CDR1 SGHVS and CDR2 FQNEAQ. The CDR3 contains 11 residues. V was pared by 1 base and J by 8 bases, with 3 bases between. The CDR3 here is CASSLVDEQFF. CDR3 DNA sequence: TGTGCCAGCAGCTTAGTGGATGAGCAGTTCTTC.

The chain uses TRBV5-1 and TRBJ2-4; TRBD1 is a possible D gene (6 bases). CDR1 is SGHRS and CDR2 is YFSETQ in the germline V gene. The V gene lost 0 bases and the J gene lost 7 bases, with 17 bases spanning the gap. The CDR3 has 16 residues. The CDR3 here is CASSLAGGRYGNIQYF. CDR3 in DNA: TGCGCCAGCAGCTTGGCTGGGGGCAGATATGGGAACATTCAGTACTTC.

V and J are TRBV19 and TRBJ1-1; 7 bases match TRBD1. This CDR3 region has 16 residues. J gave up 2 bases and V 5 bases, and 11 bases lay outside the gene matches. Germline V gives CDR1 LNHDA, CDR2 SQIVND (reference sequence). CDR3 region: CASSPTTGTANTEAFF. As DNA, the CDR3 is TGTGCCAGTAGTCCCACCACTGGGACAGCTAACACTGAAGCTTTCTTT.

V is TRBV4-2 and J is TRBJ2-7, with D perhaps TRBD1 (5 bases). This CDR3 is 15 amino acids long. Germline CDR1 LGHNA, CDR2 YNFKEQ. The germline V and J ends were trimmed by 0 bases and 2 bases, with 11 bases remaining between them. CDR3 DNA sequence: TGTGCCAGCAGCCAAGATTTAGGACACCCCTACGAGCAGTACTTC. Translation: CASSQDLGHPYEQYF.

V and J are TRBV5-8 and TRBJ2-3; the D call may be TRBD1 or TRBD2 (5 bases each). V dropped 4 bases and J dropped 5 bases, with 14 bases sitting between them. Per germline, CDR1 SGHTS and CDR2 YDEGEE. The CDR3 consists of 14 residues. The CDR3 sequence is CASSPLGVEDTQYF. The CDR3 region has the DNA TGTGCCAGCAGCCCCCTGGGGGTGGAAGATACGCAGTATTTT.

This chain uses TRBV5-6 with TRBJ1-5, with D unresolved. Trimming took off 1 base at V and 0 bases at J, with 11 bases between the two ends. The V gene's germline CDR1 is SGHDT and CDR2 YYEEEE. CDR3 length equals 16 residues. The CDR3 DNA follows: TGTGCCAGCAGCTTGAGTTTGGGGTATAGCAATCAGCCCCAGCATTTT. This gives the protein CASSLSLGYSNQPQHF.

This clone was recorded only once. The chain combines TRBV2 with TRBJ1-4; maybe TRBD1 (6 bases). V was trimmed by 3 bases and J by 8 bases, leaving 16 bases between them. In germline, CDR1 is SNHLY, CDR2 FYNNEI. The CDR3 length is 15 residues. CDR3: CASSETPGTYEKLFF. The DNA for the CDR3 is TGTGCCAGCAGTGAGACACCCGGGACATACGAAAAACTGTTTTTT. The full variable domain, with the rest looked up from reference TRBV2 and TRBJ1-4, is EPEVTQTPSHQVTQMGQEVILRCVPISNHLYFYWYRQILGQKVEFLVSFYNNEISEKSEIFDDQFSVERPDGSNFTLKIRSTKLEDSAMYFCASSETPGTYEKLFFGSGTQLSVL.

V and J are TRBV28 and TRBJ2-7; D ambiguous. The V gene's germline CDR1 is MDHEN and CDR2 SYDVKM. V lost 2 bases and J lost 2, with 4 bases in between. This CDR3 comprises 12 residues. CDR3 residues: CASSLAPYEQYF. Written as DNA, the CDR3 is TGTGCCAGCAGTTTAGCCCCCTACGAGCAGTACTTC.

The rearrangement uses TRBV7-3 and TRBJ2-1, with TRBD2 matching over 14 bases. Germline V gene lookup returns CDR1 SGHTA and CDR2 FQGTGA. V trimming: 3 bases; J trimming: 8 bases; junction bases outside the gene matches: 3. The CDR3 is made up of 15 amino acids. CDR3 in DNA: TGTGCCAGCAGCTTCGGGACTAGCGGGAGCCATGAGCAGTTCTTC. Translating gives CASSFGTSGSHEQFF. The variable domain in full, with the rest retrieved from reference TRBV7-3 and TRBJ2-1, is GAGVSQTPSNKVTEKGKYVELRCDPISGHTALYWYRQSLGQGPEFLIYFQGTGAADDSGLPNDRFFAVRPEGSVSTLKIQRTERGDSAVYLCASSFGTSGSHEQFFGPGTRLTVL.

This sequence joins TRBV11-2 and TRBJ2-7; TRBD2 aligns across 7 bases. The germline V gene has CDR1 SGHAT and CDR2 FQNNGV. The CDR3 is made up of 16 amino acids. V shed 5 bases, J shed 1 base, and the junction held 11 bases outside the gene matches. CDR3 loop: CASSVLRTRQSYEQYF. CDR3 DNA: TGTGCCAGCAGCGTACTTCGGACTAGACAATCCTACGAGCAGTACTTC.

The genes are TRBV6-6 and TRBJ1-1; D possibly corresponds to TRBD1 (6 bases). The germline V and J ends were trimmed by 5 bases and 10 bases, with 14 bases remaining between them. Germline V gives CDR1 MNHNY, CDR2 SVGAGI (reference sequence). This CDR3 has 12 amino acids. CDR3 in amino acids: CASSQRDIIAFF. CDR3 nucleotide sequence: TGTGCCAGCAGTCAAAGGGACATCATAGCTTTCTTT.

In regard to this clone: A junction end diverges from the germline sequence, so it may reflect a read error. The V gene is TRBV6-5, the J gene TRBJ2-3, with 7 bases fitting TRBD2. Germline-derived CDR1 and CDR2 are MNHEY and SVGAGI. The CDR3 loop spans 15 amino acids. This CDR3 reads CASSDSSGRADTQYF. The CDR3 DNA reads TGTGCCAGCAGTGACTCGAGTGGGAGGGCAGATACGCAGTATTTT.

The chain links TRBV11-1 to TRBJ2-3; TRBD2 might be the D (6 bases). CDR3 length equals 14 residues. V was cut by 3 bases and J by 2 bases, with 9 bases left in between. Germline V gives CDR1 SGHAT, CDR2 FQDESV (reference sequence). The CDR3 here is CASSLGLNTDTQYF. CDR3 coding DNA: TGTGCCAGCAGCTTGGGACTTAACACAGATACGCAGTATTTT.

The chain uses TRBV28 and TRBJ1-1; 7 positions match TRBD1. V gave up 2 bases and J gave up 4 bases; unmatched junction bases: 1. The germline V gene encodes CDR1 MDHEN and CDR2 SYDVKM. This CDR3 comprises 13 residues. The DNA for the CDR3 is TGTGCCAGCAGTTTAAGGGGGCCCACTGAAGCTTTCTTT. Translating gives CASSLRGPTEAFF.

The chain links TRBV19 to TRBJ1-4; TRBD1 matches at 9 bases. Germline values: CDR1 LNHDA, CDR2 SQIVND (reference sequence). There are 16 residues in the CDR3. The J segment lost 4 bases and the V segment lost 5 bases, leaving 8 bases of the junction unmatched. The CDR3 nucleotides read TGTGCCAGTAGTGTAGCCGGGACAGGGAATAATGAAAAACTGTTTTTT. Its protein is CASSVAGTGNNEKLFF. The full variable domain, completed using reference TRBV19 and TRBJ1-4, is DGGITQSPKYLFRKEGQNVTLSCEQNLNHDAMYWYRQDPGQGLRLIYYSQIVNDFQKGDIAEGYSVSREKKESFPLTVTSAQKNPTAFYLCASSVAGTGNNEKLFFGSGTQLSVL.

About this clone itself: This may arise from a read error, as a much more abundant clone is one base away. J is TRBJ2-7 and V is TRBV5-6; TRBD1 agrees at 10 bases. V dropped 3 bases and J dropped 2; count of bases not matched to a gene: 14. This CDR3 is built from 18 residues. Germline CDR1 is SGHDT and CDR2 is YYEEEE. In nucleotides, the CDR3 is TGTGCCAGCAGCTCCCACCGGGACAGGGGTGTCGTTACCTACGAGCAGTACTTC. It yields the protein CASSSHRDRGVVTYEQYF.

This clone was picked up a small number of times. The CDR3 here is CASRGSVRNTIYF. The CDR3 DNA follows: TGCGCCAGCAGGGGATCAGTGAGAAACACCATATATTTT. The rearrangement joins TRBV5-1 to TRBJ1-3; unclear D gene. Trimming left V 5 bases short and J 5 bases short, with 11 bases between. The CDR3 spans 13 residues. Germline values: CDR1 SGHRS, CDR2 YFSETQ.

The rearrangement uses TRBV4-3 and TRBJ2-4; the D gene is possibly TRBD2 (7 bases). The CDR3 is 16 amino acids. Between the trimmed V and J ends, which lost 0 bases and 1 base, there was a span of 10 bases. The germline V gene has CDR1 LGHNA and CDR2 YSLEER. This CDR3 is CASSQEGGAAKNIQYF. DNA for the CDR3: TGCGCCAGCAGCCAAGAAGGGGGGGCGGCCAAAAACATTCAGTACTTC.